The 20 T cell receptor beta chains below were found in one sample sequenced in a study of blood T cells in healthy people across ages. The authors ran a second PCR of about 6 to 12 cycles using a sample-barcoded 5' primer and a J-beta primer mix. MiXCR was run by TCRdb on the 5' RACE reads, yielding one entry per CDR3 protein. This repertoire shows about 1 million distinct CDR3 sequences, 40% to 55% found once; its top ten account for 18%. Specimen: blood. These receptors were taken from a woman in her fifties or sixties in good health.

The chain couples TRBV2 to TRBJ1-4; the D is unclear. This CDR3 has 13 amino acids. Trimming removed 2 bases at V and 7 bases at J, with 8 bases between. Looked up from germline, CDR1 is SNHLY and CDR2 is FYNNEI. CDR3 sequence reads: CASSESRGEKLFF. CDR3 nucleotides: TGTGCCAGCAGTGAAAGCCGGGGTGAAAAACTGTTTTTT.

The chain combines TRBV4-1 with TRBJ1-5; possibly TRBD1 for D (5 bases). CDR1 and CDR2 (germline): MGHRA, YSYEKL. V lost 1 base and J lost 6, with 13 bases in between. The CDR3 loop spans 15 amino acids. CDR3 amino acids: CASSQVPGGGQPQHF. As DNA, the CDR3 is TGCGCCAGCAGCCAAGTCCCGGGGGGTGGTCAGCCCCAGCATTTT.

V gene TRBV7-9 combines with J gene TRBJ2-3, with 8 bases fitting TRBD2. V lost 2 bases, J lost 5 bases, and 0 bases stayed unmatched. The CDR3 is made up of 13 amino acids. Germline V gives CDR1 SEHNR, CDR2 FQNEAQ (reference sequence). This CDR3 is CASSLRGGDTQYF. CDR3 sequence (DNA): TGTGCCAGCAGCTTACGGGGGGGAGATACGCAGTATTTT.

This clonotype was detected once. The rearrangement uses TRBV7-2 and TRBJ2-5; D is possibly TRBD2 (5 bases). The CDR3 runs to 13 residues. The germline V and J ends were trimmed by 1 base and 5 bases, with 8 bases remaining between them. Germline CDR1 and CDR2: SGHTA and FQGNSA. In DNA form, the CDR3 reads TGTACCAGCAGCTTAGACGGGGAGGAGACCCAGTACTTC. Amino acids: CTSSLDGEETQYF.

In this sample, this clonotype turned up a few times. V is TRBV7-2 and J is TRBJ2-1, with no clear D. Germline values: CDR1 SGHTA, CDR2 FQGNSA. Between the trimmed V and J ends, which lost 5 bases and 10 bases, there was a span of 15 bases. The CDR3 extends over 13 amino acids. The CDR3 here is CASSPEVRREQFF. The DNA of the CDR3 is TGTGCCAGCAGCCCAGAGGTGCGCCGGGAGCAGTTCTTC. The full variable domain, in which reference TRBV7-2 and TRBJ2-1 provide the parts outside the CDR3, is GAGVSQSPSNKVTEKGKDVELRCDPISGHTALYWYRQSLGQGLEFLIYFQGNSAPDKSGLPSDRFSAERTGGSVSTLTIQRTQQEDSAVYLCASSPEVRREQFFGPGTRLTVL.

This rearrangement joins TRBV5-1 to TRBJ2-7, with a possible D match to TRBD2 (5 bases). V shed 4 bases and J shed 7 bases, with 15 bases lying between them. The germline gives CDR1 SGHRS, CDR2 YFSETQ. The CDR3 totals 13 residues. The CDR3 sequence is CASSQTTYKEQYF. The CDR3 region has the DNA TGCGCCAGCAGCCAGACTACTTACAAGGAGCAGTACTTC. Drawing the rest from reference TRBV5-1 and TRBJ2-7, the complete variable domain is KAGVTQTPRYLIKTRGQQVTLSCSPISGHRSVSWYQQTPGQGLQFLFEYFSETQRNKGNFPGRFSGRQFSNSRSEMNVSTLELGDSALYLCASSQTTYKEQYFGPGTRLTVT.

The table lists this clonotype with many counts. The rearrangement links TRBV7-2 to TRBJ2-1, with 9 bases aligning to TRBD2. After removal of 5 bases from V and 3 bases from J, the junction contained 14 bases not matched to a gene. Germline V lookup: CDR1 SGHTA, CDR2 FQGNSA. This CDR3 spans 18 amino acids. The chain's CDR3 is CASSPRVGAGGFYNEQFF. CDR3 coding DNA: TGTGCCAGCAGCCCTAGGGTTGGTGCGGGAGGGTTCTACAATGAGCAGTTCTTC.

This clonotype showed up many times. The chain combines TRBV5-1 with TRBJ1-1; no definite D call. Per the germline V gene, CDR1 is SGHRS and CDR2 is YFSETQ. The CDR3 is 15 amino acids. Trimming shortened V by 4 bases and J by 2 bases, and 15 bases separated the two germline ends. The CDR3 region is CASSPIQSGNTEAFF. CDR3 nucleotides: TGCGCCAGCAGCCCAATACAGTCTGGAAACACTGAAGCTTTCTTT.

The gene calls are TRBV6-5 and TRBJ2-7; 8 bases are shared with TRBD1. V dropped 7 bases and J dropped 1; count of bases not matched to a gene: 12. Germline V gives CDR1 MNHEY, CDR2 SVGAGI. CDR3 length: 16 residues. The CDR3 region is CASKETAGTGSYEQYF. Written as DNA, the CDR3 is TGTGCCAGCAAGGAAACAGCCGGGACAGGTTCCTACGAGCAGTACTTC.

This clonotype has more than one count but fewer than ten. This may arise from a read error, as a much more abundant clone is one base away. V is TRBV20-1 and J is TRBJ1-6, with 7 bases identical to TRBD1. This CDR3 region has 15 residues. Germline lookup yields CDR1 DFQATT and CDR2 SNEGSKA (reference sequence). The CDR3: CSAETRDRSNSPPHF. The CDR3 bases are TGCAGTGCGGAAACTCGGGACAGAAGTAATTCACCCCCCCACTTT.

J is TRBJ1-1 and V is TRBV5-1, with TRBD1 as a possible D gene (5 bases). The V end was cut by 1 base, the J end by 3 bases, with 10 bases between. Germline lookup yields CDR1 SGHRS and CDR2 YFSETQ. The CDR3 contains 14 residues. The DNA of the CDR3 is TGCGCCAGCAGCTTGAAGGGGCTAGACACTGAAGCTTTCTTT. It specifies CASSLKGLDTEAFF.

The chain links TRBV20-1 to TRBJ1-6; D ambiguous. Germline V lookup: CDR1 DFQATT, CDR2 SNEGSKA (reference sequence). V lost 4 bases, J lost 4 bases, and 8 bases lay in between. This CDR3 is built from 13 residues. CDR3 DNA: TGCAGTGCTACGACTGTATATAATTCACCCCTCCACTTT. It encodes CSATTVYNSPLHF.

J is TRBJ2-1 and V is TRBV15; 7 bases are shared with TRBD1. CDR3 size: 13 residues. V lost 5 bases and J lost 6; bases outside the gene matches: 4. Germline V gene data show CDR1 as LNHNV and CDR2 as YYDKDF (reference sequence). CDR3 bases: TGTGCCACCAGCGGCAGACAGGGCAATGAGCAGTTCTTC. Translation: CATSGRQGNEQFF. The variable domain in full, with the rest retrieved from reference TRBV15 and TRBJ2-1, is DAMVIQNPRYQVTQFGKPVTLSCSQTLNHNVMYWYQQKSSQAPKLLFHYYDKDFNNEADTPDNFQSRRPNTSFCFLDIRSPGLGDTAMYLCATSGRQGNEQFFGPGTRLTVL.

The chain joins TRBV14 to TRBJ1-1; a weak D match, TRBD1 (6 bases). CDR1 is SGHDN and CDR2 is FVKESK in the germline V gene. There are 17 residues in the CDR3. Trimming removed 1 base from V and 0 bases from J, with 15 bases in between. The CDR3 DNA follows: TGTGCCAGCAGCCAAGCTAGAGCGGGACACCTGAACACTGAAGCTTTCTTT. It is translated as CASSQARAGHLNTEAFF.

The V call is TRBV20-1, the J call TRBJ2-7; D possibly corresponds to TRBD2 (5 bases). Trimming left V 1 base short and J 2 bases short, with 12 bases between. The CDR3 is 14 residues long. Per germline, CDR1 DFQATT and CDR2 SNEGSKA (reference sequence). CDR3 residues: CSARAGGQPYEQYF. Written as DNA, the CDR3 is TGCAGTGCTAGAGCAGGCGGGCAACCCTACGAGCAGTACTTC.

This clonotype has ten or more counts. This chain links TRBV7-2 with TRBJ2-6, with TRBD1 as a possible D gene (5 bases). CDR3 size: 13 residues. Trimming took off 3 bases at V and 9 bases at J, with 9 bases between the two ends. Germline V lookup: CDR1 SGHTA, CDR2 FQGNSA. The CDR3 nucleotides read TGTGCCAGCAGCTTGGGCAGGGACAACGTCCTGACTTTC. Translated, it gives CASSLGRDNVLTF.

This rearrangement joins TRBV29-1 to TRBJ2-5, with D maybe TRBD1 (8 bases). The CDR3 has 14 residues. Germline CDR1 SQVTM, CDR2 ANQGSEA. Trimming shortened V by 7 bases and J by 11 bases, and 26 bases separated the two germline ends. The CDR3 reads CSARTGGLRGGQYF. CDR3 DNA: TGCAGCGCCCGAACAGGGGGACTACGAGGCGGGCAGTACTTC.

This clonotype was observed a handful of times. V usage is TRBV28 and J usage is TRBJ1-2; 9 nucleotides align to TRBD1. Germline lookup yields CDR1 MDHEN and CDR2 SYDVKM. The V gene end was trimmed by 5 bases and the J gene end by 3 bases; junction bases not matched to a gene: 10. The CDR3 totals 16 residues. The DNA for the CDR3 is TGTGCCAGCAGTGGACAGGGGAGTGGAAGCGACTATGGCTACACCTTC. It is translated as CASSGQGSGSDYGYTF.

In this sample, this clonotype turned up a few times. This chain connects TRBV20-1 to TRBJ2-7; 10 bases agree with TRBD1. The CDR3 consists of 14 residues. V was pared by 4 bases and J by 3 bases, with 6 bases of the junction left unmatched. Looked up from germline, CDR1 is DFQATT and CDR2 is SNEGSKA (reference sequence). CDR3 amino acids: CSAKRTGGLYEQYF. Here the CDR3 DNA reads TGCAGTGCTAAGCGGACAGGGGGTCTCTACGAGCAGTACTTC.

The V and J genes are TRBV12-3 or TRBV12-4 and TRBJ2-7; 8 nucleotides agree with TRBD2. Trimming took 3 bases from V and 3 from J; bases not matched to a gene: 7. The length of the CDR3 is 15 residues. CDR3 residues: CASSFSGTSLYEQYF. The CDR3 coding sequence is TGTGCCAGCAGTTTCTCCGGGACTAGTCTCTACGAGCAGTACTTC.